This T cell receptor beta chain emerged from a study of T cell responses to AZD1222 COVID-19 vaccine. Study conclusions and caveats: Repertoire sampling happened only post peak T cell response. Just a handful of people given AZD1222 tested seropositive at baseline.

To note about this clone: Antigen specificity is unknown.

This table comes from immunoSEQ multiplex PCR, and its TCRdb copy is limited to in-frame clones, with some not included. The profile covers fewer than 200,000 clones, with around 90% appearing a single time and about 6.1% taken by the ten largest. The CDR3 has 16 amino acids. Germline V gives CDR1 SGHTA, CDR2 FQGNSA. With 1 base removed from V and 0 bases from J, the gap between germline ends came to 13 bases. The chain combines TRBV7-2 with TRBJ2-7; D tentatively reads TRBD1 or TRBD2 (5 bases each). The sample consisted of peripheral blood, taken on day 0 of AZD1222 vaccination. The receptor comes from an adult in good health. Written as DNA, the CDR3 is TGTGCCAGCAGCTTAGAGTCGGGACGGAGCTCCTACGAGCAGTACTTC. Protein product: CASSLESGRSSYEQYF.